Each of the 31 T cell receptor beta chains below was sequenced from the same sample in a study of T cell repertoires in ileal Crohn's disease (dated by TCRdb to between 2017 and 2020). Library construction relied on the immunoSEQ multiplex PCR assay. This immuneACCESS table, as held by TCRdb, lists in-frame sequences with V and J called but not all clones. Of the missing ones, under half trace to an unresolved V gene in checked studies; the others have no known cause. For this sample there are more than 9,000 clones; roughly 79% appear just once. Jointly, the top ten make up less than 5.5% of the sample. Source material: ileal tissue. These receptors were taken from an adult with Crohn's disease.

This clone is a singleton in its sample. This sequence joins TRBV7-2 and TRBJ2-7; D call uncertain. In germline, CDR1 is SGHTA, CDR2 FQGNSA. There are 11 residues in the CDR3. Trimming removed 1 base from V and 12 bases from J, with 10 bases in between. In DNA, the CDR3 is TGTGCCAGCAGCTTAGAGACTGTCCGGTACTTC. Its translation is CASSLETVRYF.

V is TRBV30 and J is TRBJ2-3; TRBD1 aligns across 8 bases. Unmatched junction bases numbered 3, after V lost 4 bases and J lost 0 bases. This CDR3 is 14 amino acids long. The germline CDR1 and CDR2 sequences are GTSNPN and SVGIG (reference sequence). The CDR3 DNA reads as TGTGCCTGGACCAGGGGGCTGAGCACAGATACGCAGTATTTT. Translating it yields CAWTRGLSTDTQYF.

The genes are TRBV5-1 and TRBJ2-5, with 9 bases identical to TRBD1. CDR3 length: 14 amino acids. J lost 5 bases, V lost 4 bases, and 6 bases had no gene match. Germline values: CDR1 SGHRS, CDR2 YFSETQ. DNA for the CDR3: TGCGCCAGCAGCCCGGGACAGGGTTACGAGACCCAGTACTTC. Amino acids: CASSPGQGYETQYF.

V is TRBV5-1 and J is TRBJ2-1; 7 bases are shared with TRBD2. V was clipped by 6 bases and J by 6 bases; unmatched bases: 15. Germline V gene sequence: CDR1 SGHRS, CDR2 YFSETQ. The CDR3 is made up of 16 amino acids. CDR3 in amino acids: CASTPGGTVTRNEQFF. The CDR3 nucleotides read TGCGCCAGCACCCCGGGAGGAACAGTTACGCGCAATGAGCAGTTCTTC.

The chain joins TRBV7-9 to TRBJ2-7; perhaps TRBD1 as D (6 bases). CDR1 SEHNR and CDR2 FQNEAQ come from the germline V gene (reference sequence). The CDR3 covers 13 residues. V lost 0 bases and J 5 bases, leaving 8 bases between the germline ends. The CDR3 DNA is TGTGCCAGCAGCTTAGCGGGGGCCCACGAGCAGTACTTC. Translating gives CASSLAGAHEQYF. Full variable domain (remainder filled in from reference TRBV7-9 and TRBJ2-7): DTGVSQNPRHKITKRGQNVTFRCDPISEHNRLYWYRQTLGQGPEFLTYFQNEAQLEKSRLLSDRFSAERPKGSFSTLEIQRTEQGDSAMYLCASSLAGAHEQYFGPGTRLTVT.

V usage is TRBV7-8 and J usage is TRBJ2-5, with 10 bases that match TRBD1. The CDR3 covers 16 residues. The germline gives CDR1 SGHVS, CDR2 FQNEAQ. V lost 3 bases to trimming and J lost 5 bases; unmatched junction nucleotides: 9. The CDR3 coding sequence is TGTGCCAGCAGCTTGGCCGGGACAGGGGCATGGGAGACCCAGTACTTC. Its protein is CASSLAGTGAWETQYF.

The CDR3 nucleotides are TGTGCCAGCAGTTTTACTAGCGGGGCTTACGAGCAGTACTTC. Translating it yields CASSFTSGAYEQYF. The rearrangement links TRBV27 to TRBJ2-7; 10 bases align to TRBD2. The CDR3 runs to 14 residues. Germline lookup yields CDR1 MNHEY and CDR2 SMNVEV (reference sequence). After removal of 3 bases from V and 4 bases from J, the junction contained 3 bases not matched to a gene.

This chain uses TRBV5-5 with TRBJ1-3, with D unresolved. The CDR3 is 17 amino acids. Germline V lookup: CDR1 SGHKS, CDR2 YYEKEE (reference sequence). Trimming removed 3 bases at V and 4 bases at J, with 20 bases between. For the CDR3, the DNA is TGTGCCAGCAGCTCCCTTGACCGGGTTCTTGGCGGAAACACCATATATTTT. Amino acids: CASSSLDRVLGGNTIYF. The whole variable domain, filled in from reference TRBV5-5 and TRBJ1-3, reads DAGVTQSPTHLIKTRGQQVTLRCSPISGHKSVSWYQQVLGQGPQFIFQYYEKEERGRGNFPDRFSARQFPNYSSELNVNALLLGDSALYLCASSSLDRVLGGNTIYFGEGSWLTVV.

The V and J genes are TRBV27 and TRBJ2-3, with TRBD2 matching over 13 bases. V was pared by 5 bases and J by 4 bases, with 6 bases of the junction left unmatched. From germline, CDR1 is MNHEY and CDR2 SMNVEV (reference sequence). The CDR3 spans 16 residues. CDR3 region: CASSARLAGGPDTQYF. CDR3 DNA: TGTGCCAGCAGTGCCCGACTAGCGGGAGGTCCAGATACGCAGTATTTT.

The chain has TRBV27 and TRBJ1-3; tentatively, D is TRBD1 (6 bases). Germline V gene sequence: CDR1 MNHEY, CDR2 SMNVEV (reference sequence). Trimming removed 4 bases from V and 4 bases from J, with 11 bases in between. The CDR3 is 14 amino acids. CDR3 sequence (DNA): TGTGCCAGCAGTTCGGGGGGGCAAGGAAACACCATATATTTT. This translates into CASSSGGQGNTIYF.

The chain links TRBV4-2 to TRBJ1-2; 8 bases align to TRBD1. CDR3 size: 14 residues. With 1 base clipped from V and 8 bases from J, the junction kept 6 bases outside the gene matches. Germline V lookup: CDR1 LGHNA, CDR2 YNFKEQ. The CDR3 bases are TGTGCCAGCAGCCAAGGAGCAGGGGGCGTGGGCTACACCTTC. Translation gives CASSQGAGGVGYTF.

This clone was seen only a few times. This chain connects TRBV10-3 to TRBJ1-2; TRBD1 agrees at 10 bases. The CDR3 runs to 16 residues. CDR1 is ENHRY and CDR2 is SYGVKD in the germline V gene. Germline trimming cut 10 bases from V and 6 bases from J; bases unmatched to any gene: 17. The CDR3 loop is CATSIDPGQGSNGYTF. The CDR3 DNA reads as TGTGCCACCTCCATTGATCCGGGACAGGGGAGCAATGGCTACACCTTC.

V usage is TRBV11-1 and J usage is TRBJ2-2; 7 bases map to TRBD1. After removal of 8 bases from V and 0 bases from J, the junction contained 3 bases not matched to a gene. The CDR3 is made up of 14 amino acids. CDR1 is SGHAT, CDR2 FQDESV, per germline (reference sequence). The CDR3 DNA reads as TGTGCCAGCGCCGGGACAGCGAACACCGGGGAGCTGTTTTTT. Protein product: CASAGTANTGELFF.

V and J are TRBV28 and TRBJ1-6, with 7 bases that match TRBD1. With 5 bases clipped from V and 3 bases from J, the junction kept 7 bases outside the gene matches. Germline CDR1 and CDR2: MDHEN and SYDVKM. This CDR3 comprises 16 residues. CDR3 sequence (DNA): TGTGCCAGCAGTAACAGGGGCGCGATCTATAATTCACCCCTCCACTTT. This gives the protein CASSNRGAIYNSPLHF. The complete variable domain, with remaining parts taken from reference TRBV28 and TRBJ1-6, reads DVKVTQSSRYLVKRTGEKVFLECVQDMDHENMFWYRQDPGLGLRLIYFSYDVKMKEKGDIPEGYSVSREKKERFSLILESASTNQTSMYLCASSNRGAIYNSPLHFGNGTRLTVT.

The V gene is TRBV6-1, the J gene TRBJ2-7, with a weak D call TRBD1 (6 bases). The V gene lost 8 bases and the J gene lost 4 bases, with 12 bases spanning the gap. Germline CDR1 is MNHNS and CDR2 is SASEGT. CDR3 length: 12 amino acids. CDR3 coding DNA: TGTGCCAGCCGGGACAACGATTACGAGCAGTACTTC. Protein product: CASRDNDYEQYF.

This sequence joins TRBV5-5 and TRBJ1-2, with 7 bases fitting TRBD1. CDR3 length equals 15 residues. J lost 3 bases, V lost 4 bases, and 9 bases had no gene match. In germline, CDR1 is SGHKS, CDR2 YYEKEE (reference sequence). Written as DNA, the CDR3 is TGTGCCAGCAGCCTGGGCCCCCAGGGGGACTATGGCTACACCTTC. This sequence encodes CASSLGPQGDYGYTF.

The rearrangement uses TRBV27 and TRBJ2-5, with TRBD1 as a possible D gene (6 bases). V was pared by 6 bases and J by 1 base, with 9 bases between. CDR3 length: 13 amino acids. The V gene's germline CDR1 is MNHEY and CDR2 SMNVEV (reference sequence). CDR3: CASRSQGQETQYF. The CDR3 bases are TGTGCCAGCAGATCACAGGGCCAAGAGACCCAGTACTTC.

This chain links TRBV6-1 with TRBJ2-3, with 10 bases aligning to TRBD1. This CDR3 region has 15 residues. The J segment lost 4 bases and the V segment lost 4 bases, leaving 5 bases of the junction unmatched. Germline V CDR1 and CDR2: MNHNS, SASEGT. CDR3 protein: CASSVGTGAADTQYF. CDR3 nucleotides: TGTGCCAGCAGTGTAGGGACAGGGGCGGCAGATACGCAGTATTTT.

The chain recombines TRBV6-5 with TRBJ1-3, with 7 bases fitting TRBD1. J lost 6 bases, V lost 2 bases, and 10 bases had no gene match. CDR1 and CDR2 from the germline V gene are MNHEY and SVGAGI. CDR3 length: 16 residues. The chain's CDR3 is CASSYGGGAATNTIYF. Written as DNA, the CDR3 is TGTGCCAGCAGTTACGGAGGGGGCGCCGCCACAAACACCATATATTTT.

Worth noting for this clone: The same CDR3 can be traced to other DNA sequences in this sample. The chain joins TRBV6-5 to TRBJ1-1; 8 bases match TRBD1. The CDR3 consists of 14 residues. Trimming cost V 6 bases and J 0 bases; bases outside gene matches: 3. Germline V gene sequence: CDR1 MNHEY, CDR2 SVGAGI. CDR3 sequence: CASRRDRMNTEAFF. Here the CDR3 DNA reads TGTGCCAGCAGGCGGGACAGGATGAACACTGAAGCTTTCTTT.

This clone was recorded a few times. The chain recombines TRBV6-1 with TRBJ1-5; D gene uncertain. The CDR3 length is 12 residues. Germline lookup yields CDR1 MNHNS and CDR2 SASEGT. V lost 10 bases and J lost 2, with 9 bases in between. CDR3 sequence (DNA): TGTGCCACCGGGTGGGGCAATCAGCCCCAGCATTTT. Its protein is CATGWGNQPQHF.

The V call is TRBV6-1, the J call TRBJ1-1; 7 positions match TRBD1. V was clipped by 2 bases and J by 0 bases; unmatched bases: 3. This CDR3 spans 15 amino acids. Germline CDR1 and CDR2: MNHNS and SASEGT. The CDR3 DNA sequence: TGTGCCAGCAGTGAAAGAGGGGGCTTGAACACTGAAGCTTTCTTT. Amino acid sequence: CASSERGGLNTEAFF.

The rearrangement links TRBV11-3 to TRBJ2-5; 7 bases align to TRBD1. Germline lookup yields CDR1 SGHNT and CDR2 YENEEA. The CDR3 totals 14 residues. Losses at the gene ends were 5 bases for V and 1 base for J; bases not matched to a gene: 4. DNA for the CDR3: TGTGCCAGCAGCATGGGACAGCCCCAAGAGACCCAGTACTTC. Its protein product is CASSMGQPQETQYF. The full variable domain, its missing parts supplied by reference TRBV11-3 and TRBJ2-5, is EAGVVQSPRYKIIEKKQPVAFWCNPISGHNTLYWYLQNLGQGPELLIRYENEEAVDDSQLPKDRFSAERLKGVDSTLKIQPAELGDSAVYLCASSMGQPQETQYFGPGTRLLVL.

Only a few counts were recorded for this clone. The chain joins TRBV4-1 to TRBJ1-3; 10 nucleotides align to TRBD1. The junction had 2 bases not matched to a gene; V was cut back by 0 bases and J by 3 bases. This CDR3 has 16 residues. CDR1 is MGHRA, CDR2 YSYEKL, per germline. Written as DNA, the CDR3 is TGCGCCAGCAGCCAAGATGACAGGGGGCTTGGAAACACCATATATTTT. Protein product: CASSQDDRGLGNTIYF.

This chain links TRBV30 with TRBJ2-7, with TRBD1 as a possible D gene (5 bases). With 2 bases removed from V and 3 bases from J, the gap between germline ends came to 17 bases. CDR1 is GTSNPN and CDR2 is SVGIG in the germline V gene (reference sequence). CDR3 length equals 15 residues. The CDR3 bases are TGTGCCTGGAGTTCACAGGCCCTATCTATCTACGAGCAGTACTTC. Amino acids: CAWSSQALSIYEQYF.

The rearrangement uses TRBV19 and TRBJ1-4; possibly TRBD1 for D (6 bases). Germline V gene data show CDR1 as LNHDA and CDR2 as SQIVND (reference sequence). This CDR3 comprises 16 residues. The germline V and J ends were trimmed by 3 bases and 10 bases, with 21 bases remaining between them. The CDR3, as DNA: TGTGCCAGTAGTATGAGTGTTCGGGGGGCCGCCGGAAAACTGTTTTTT. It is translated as CASSMSVRGAAGKLFF.

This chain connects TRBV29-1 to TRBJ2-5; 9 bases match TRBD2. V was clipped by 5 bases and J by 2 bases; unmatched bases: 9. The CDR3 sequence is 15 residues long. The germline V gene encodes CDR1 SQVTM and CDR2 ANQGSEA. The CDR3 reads CSVRAGGFGQETQYF. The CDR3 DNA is TGCAGCGTTCGGGCGGGGGGGTTTGGGCAAGAGACCCAGTACTTC.

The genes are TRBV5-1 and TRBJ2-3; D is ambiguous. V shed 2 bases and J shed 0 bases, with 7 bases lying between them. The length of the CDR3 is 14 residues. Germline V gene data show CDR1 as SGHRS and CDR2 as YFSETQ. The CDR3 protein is CASSFGASTDTQYF. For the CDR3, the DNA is TGCGCCAGCAGCTTCGGAGCTAGCACAGATACGCAGTATTTT.

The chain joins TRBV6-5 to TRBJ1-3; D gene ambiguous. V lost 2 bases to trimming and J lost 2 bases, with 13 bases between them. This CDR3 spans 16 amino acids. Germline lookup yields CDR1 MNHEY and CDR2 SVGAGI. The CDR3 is CASSYPRDYAGNTIYF. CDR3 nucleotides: TGTGCCAGCAGTTACCCGAGGGATTACGCTGGAAACACCATATATTTT.

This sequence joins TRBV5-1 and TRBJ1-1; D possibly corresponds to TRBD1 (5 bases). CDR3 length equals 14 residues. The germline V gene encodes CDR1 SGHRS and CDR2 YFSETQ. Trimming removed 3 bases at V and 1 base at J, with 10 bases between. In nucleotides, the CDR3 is TGCGCCAGCAGCTCTCAGGGTTGGAACACTGAAGCTTTCTTT. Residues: CASSSQGWNTEAFF.

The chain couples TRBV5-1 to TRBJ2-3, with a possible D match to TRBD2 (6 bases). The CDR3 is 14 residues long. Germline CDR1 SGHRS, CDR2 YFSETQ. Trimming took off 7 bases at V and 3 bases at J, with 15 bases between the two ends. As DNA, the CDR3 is TGCGCCAGCTATTTCGGGAGTGCGACAGATACGCAGTATTTT. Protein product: CASYFGSATDTQYF. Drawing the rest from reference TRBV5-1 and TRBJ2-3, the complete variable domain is KAGVTQTPRYLIKTRGQQVTLSCSPISGHRSVSWYQQTPGQGLQFLFEYFSETQRNKGNFPGRFSGRQFSNSRSEMNVSTLELGDSALYLCASYFGSATDTQYFGPGTRLTVL.